A selection of T cell receptor beta chains follows, all from one sample in a study of cytomegalovirus exposure and HLA in healthy donors. Assay: immunoSEQ multiplex PCR; the TCRdb copy retains only in-frame clones and omits some. The sample has about 62,000 clones; around 87% are singletons. The material sequenced was PBMCs. The receptors originated from a man younger than 35 in good health and CMV-seronegative. Both conserved end residues are part of each CDR3. The D gene is left open where the match is weak. Some rows have no size entry. The others give once, few or many, or a class for an expanded clone.

size,V,J,D,CDR3,DNA
.,TRBV14,TRBJ1-1,TRBD1,CASSQTDRALGAFF,TGTGCCAGCAGCCAAACGGACAGGGCCCTTGGGGCTTTCTTT
few,TRBV10-1,TRBJ1-1,.,CASIVTGRGDTEAFF,TGCGCCAGCATCGTGACGGGGCGGGGGGACACTGAAGCTTTCTTT
.,TRBV27,TRBJ1-1,.,CASSWARGTEAFF,TGTGCCAGCAGTTGGGCTAGGGGCACTGAAGCTTTCTTT
.,TRBV5-4,TRBJ2-7,.,CASSPGQSYEQYF,TGTGCCAGCAGCCCGGGACAATCCTACGAGCAGTACTTC
.,TRBV27,TRBJ1-1,.,CASEGGQNTEAFF,TGTGCCAGTGAGGGGGGGCAGAACACTGAAGCTTTCTTT
.,TRBV15,TRBJ2-3,TRBD1,CATSRDGTAGYQYF,TGTGCCACCAGCAGAGACGGGACAGCCGGCTACCAGTATTTT
.,TRBV25-1,TRBJ2-7,TRBD1,CASSEAGGDGSYEQYF,TGTGCCAGCAGTGAAGCAGGGGGCGATGGGTCCTACGAGCAGTACTTC
.,TRBV6-5,TRBJ2-7,.,CASSYGSGPYEQYF,TGTGCCAGCAGTTACGGGTCAGGGCCCTACGAGCAGTACTTC
.,TRBV12-5,TRBJ2-1,.,CASGFGGYDEQFF,TGTGCTAGTGGTTTTGGAGGTTATGATGAGCAGTTCTTC
.,TRBV5-1,TRBJ1-2,TRBD1,CASSSDRENYGYTF,TGCGCCAGCAGCTCCGACAGGGAAAACTATGGCTACACCTTC
.,TRBV9,TRBJ2-4,.,CASSVEGTSKNIQYF,TGTGCCAGCAGCGTAGAAGGGACTTCCAAAAACATTCAGTACTTC
.,TRBV7-2,TRBJ2-1,TRBD2,CASSSWSGGGYNEQFF,TGTGCCAGCAGCTCGTGGAGCGGGGGGGGCTACAATGAGCAGTTCTTC
.,TRBV30,TRBJ1-1,.,CAWIPFSNTEAFF,TGTGCCTGGATCCCCTTCTCGAACACTGAAGCTTTCTTT
.,TRBV6-4,TRBJ1-1,.,CASSPGWNTEAFF,TGTGCCAGCAGCCCCGGGTGGAACACTGAAGCTTTCTTT
.,TRBV6-5,TRBJ2-7,TRBD1,CASSYMGQEDEQYF,TGTGCCAGCAGTTACATGGGACAGGAGGACGAGCAGTACTTC
.,TRBV2,TRBJ1-5,.,CASSPPFSNQPQHF,TGTGCCAGCAGTCCTCCTTTTAGCAATCAGCCCCAGCATTTT